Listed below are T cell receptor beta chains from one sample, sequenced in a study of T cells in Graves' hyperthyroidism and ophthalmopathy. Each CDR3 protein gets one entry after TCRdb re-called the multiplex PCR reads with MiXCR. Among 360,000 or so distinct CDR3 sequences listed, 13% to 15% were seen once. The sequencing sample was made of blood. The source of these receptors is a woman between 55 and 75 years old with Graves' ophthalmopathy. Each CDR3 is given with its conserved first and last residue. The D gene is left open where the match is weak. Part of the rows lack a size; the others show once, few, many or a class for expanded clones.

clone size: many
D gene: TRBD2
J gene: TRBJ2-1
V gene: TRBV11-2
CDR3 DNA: TGTGCCAGCAGCTTAGGACTAGCGGGAGGTCACCGTTACAATGAGCAGTTCTTC
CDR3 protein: CASSLGLAGGHRYNEQFF

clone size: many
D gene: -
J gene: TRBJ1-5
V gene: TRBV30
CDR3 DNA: TGTGCCTGGAGTGGCGGGCAGAGCAATCAGCCCCAGCATTTT
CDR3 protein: CAWSGGQSNQPQHF

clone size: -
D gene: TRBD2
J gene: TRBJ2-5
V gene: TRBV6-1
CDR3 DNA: TGTGCCAGCGGGGTAGCGGGGCCCCAAGAGACCCAGTACTTC
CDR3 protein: CASGVAGPQETQYF

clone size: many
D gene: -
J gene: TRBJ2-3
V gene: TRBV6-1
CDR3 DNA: TGTGCCAGCAGTTTGGCTAGCCGGCCAGATACGCAGTATTTT
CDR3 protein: CASSLASRPDTQYF

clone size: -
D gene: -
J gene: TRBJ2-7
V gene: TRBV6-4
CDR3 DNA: TGTGCCAGCAGGAAGGACACCTTCTACGAGCAGTACTTC
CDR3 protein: CASRKDTFYEQYF

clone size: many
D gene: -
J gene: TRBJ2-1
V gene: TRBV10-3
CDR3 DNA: TGTGCCATCAGGGACGGTGGGAATGAGCAGTTCTTC
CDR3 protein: CAIRDGGNEQFF

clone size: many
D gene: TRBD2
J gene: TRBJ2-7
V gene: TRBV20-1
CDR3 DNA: TGCAGTGCCCCCGATGGCGGGAGGGCCGGGGAGCAGTACTTC
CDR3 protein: CSAPDGGRAGEQYF

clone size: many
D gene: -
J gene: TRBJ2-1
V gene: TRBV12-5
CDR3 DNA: TGTGCTAGTGGCCGGGACTCTTACAATGAGCAGTTCTTC
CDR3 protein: CASGRDSYNEQFF

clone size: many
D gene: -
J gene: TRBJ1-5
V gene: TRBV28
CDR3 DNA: TGTGCCAGCACGGGCAATCAGCCCCAGCATTTT
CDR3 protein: CASTGNQPQHF

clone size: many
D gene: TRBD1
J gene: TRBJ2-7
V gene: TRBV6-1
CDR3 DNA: TGTGCCAGCAGCTCCACAGGGGGTAGCGTCAACGAGCAGTACTTC
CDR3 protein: CASSSTGGSVNEQYF

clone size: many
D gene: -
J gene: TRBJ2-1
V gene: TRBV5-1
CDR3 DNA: TGCGCCAGCAGCTTAGAGGCGCATGAGCAGTTCTTC
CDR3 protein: CASSLEAHEQFF

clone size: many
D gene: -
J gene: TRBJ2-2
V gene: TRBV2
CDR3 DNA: TGTGCCAGCAGTGAGTGGCGCCAGACCGGGGAGCTGTTTTTT
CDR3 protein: CASSEWRQTGELFF

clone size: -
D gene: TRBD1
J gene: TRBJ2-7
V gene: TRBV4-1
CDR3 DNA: TGCACCAGCACCAAGCAAAGGGGGCACTACGAGCAGTACTTC
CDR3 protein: CTSTKQRGHYEQYF